The 5 T cell receptor beta chains below were found in one sample sequenced in a study of blood T cell repertoires in COVID-19 (TCRdb year 2020). Library construction relied on the immunoSEQ multiplex PCR assay. As stored in TCRdb, this immuneACCESS dataset retains in-frame rearrangements with V and J assigned. A fraction of the clones does not appear; measured against another copy, unresolved V genes explain less than half of the discrepancy, and the remainder lacks a known reason. Here the sample has fewer than 600,000 clones; roughly 89% occur a single time. Approximately 0.9% of the sample lies in the top ten. Material: peripheral blood. These receptor sequences come from a man aged 18 to 30 with COVID-19, enrolled during active disease.

The chain is built from TRBV7-9 and TRBJ1-4; TRBD1 might be the D (5 bases). The V end lost 7 bases, the J end lost 4 bases, and 16 bases lay between the germline ends. Germline lookup yields CDR1 SEHNR and CDR2 FQNEAQ (reference sequence). CDR3 length: 15 amino acids. CDR3 bases: TGTGCCAGCACCCTCGGGGGGGTTGGTAATGAAAAACTGTTTTTT. It yields the protein CASTLGGVGNEKLFF.

The chain recombines TRBV25-1 with TRBJ1-4, with 11 bases aligning to TRBD1. Losses at the gene ends were 4 bases for V and 10 bases for J; bases not matched to a gene: 8. This CDR3 has 15 amino acids. CDR1 is MGHDK, CDR2 SYGVNS, per germline. The CDR3 nucleotides read TGTGCCAGCAGTGCCCCCGGGACAGGGGGGGGAAAACTGTTTTTT. It yields the protein CASSAPGTGGGKLFF.

Turning to this clone: This sample includes further DNA sequences coding for the same CDR3. The chain carries TRBV10-2 and TRBJ2-7; 9 nucleotides match TRBD2. This CDR3 region has 13 residues. Germline V CDR1 and CDR2: WSHSY, SAAADI. V was pared by 10 bases and J by 0 bases, with 4 bases of the junction left unmatched. Here the CDR3 reads CATKTSGSYEQYF. As DNA, the CDR3 is TGCGCCACCAAGACTAGCGGCTCCTACGAGCAGTACTTC.

The genes are TRBV11-2 and TRBJ1-3; perhaps TRBD1 as D (6 bases). V dropped 5 bases and J dropped 0 bases, with 14 bases sitting between them. The length of the CDR3 is 16 residues. Germline CDR1 SGHAT, CDR2 FQNNGV. The CDR3 spells CASSMDRGASGNTIYF. The CDR3 region has the DNA TGTGCCAGCAGCATGGACAGAGGAGCCTCTGGAAACACCATATATTTT.

V and J are TRBV9 and TRBJ2-3; TRBD2 matches 12 bases. Germline loops: CDR1 SGDLS, CDR2 YYNGEE. The V segment lost 2 bases and the J segment 2 bases; nucleotides outside the gene matches: 12. The CDR3 loop spans 19 amino acids. CDR3 bases: TGTGCCAGCAGCGTGACAGTTACTAGCGGGGGGTTTTCCACAGATACGCAGTATTTT. This gives the protein CASSVTVTSGGFSTDTQYF.